These 16 T cell receptor beta chains were sequenced from one sample in a study of blood T cell repertoires in COVID-19. The table came from immunoSEQ multiplex PCR; TCRdb's copy has only in-frame clones and leaves some out. The table shows 95,000 to 150,000 clones, with about two thirds occurring only once. Input material: peripheral blood. These receptors all stem from a human donor with acute or convalescent COVID-19. The donor label of this sample is uncertain.

The V and J genes are TRBV6-5 and TRBJ1-2; 10 bases agree with TRBD1. Losses at the gene ends were 6 bases for V and 4 bases for J; bases not matched to a gene: 5. This CDR3 region has 14 residues. Germline V gives CDR1 MNHEY, CDR2 SVGAGI. CDR3 amino acids: CASRTRTGGYGYTF. DNA of the CDR3: TGTGCCAGCAGAACAAGGACAGGGGGCTATGGCTACACCTTC.

The genes are TRBV12-5 and TRBJ1-1, with 8 positions matching TRBD1. CDR1 is LGHNT and CDR2 is FRNRAP in the germline V gene. The length of the CDR3 is 15 residues. J lost 1 base, V lost 5 bases, and 6 bases had no gene match. The CDR3 bases are TGTGCTAGTGGTCATGACAGGGGTAGGAACACTGAAGCTTTCTTT. It encodes CASGHDRGRNTEAFF.

The V call is TRBV20-1, the J call TRBJ2-2, with 9 bases lining up with TRBD1. The CDR3 is made up of 16 amino acids. The V and J ends lost 3 bases and 5 bases, in that order; junction bases with no gene match: 10. From germline, CDR1 is DFQATT and CDR2 SNEGSKA (reference sequence). As DNA, the CDR3 is TGCAGTGCTAGTACCCCGGACAGGGGCCATACCGGGGAGCTGTTTTTT. Translation gives CSASTPDRGHTGELFF.

CDR3 amino acids: CATSDSRGGGRRDGGGAFNEQFF. The CDR3 region has the DNA TGTGCCACCAGTGACTCCCGTGGTGGAGGGCGCCGGGATGGCGGGGGGGCCTTCAATGAGCAGTTCTTC. J is TRBJ2-1 and V is TRBV24-1, with 9 bases aligning to TRBD2. The CDR3 length is 23 residues. Germline V gene sequence: CDR1 KGHDR, CDR2 SFDVKD. Trimming removed 4 bases from V and 6 bases from J; junction bases left unmatched: 30.

The V and J genes are TRBV5-1 and TRBJ1-3; 7 nucleotides agree with TRBD1. Germline V gene data show CDR1 as SGHRS and CDR2 as YFSETQ. V lost 6 bases to trimming and J lost 8 bases; unmatched junction nucleotides: 8. The CDR3 sequence is 13 residues long. CDR3 sequence reads: CASTRQGSDTIYF. CDR3 sequence (DNA): TGCGCCAGCACCCGACAGGGTTCGGACACCATATATTTT.

This sequence joins TRBV7-3 and TRBJ2-7; 10 nucleotides agree with TRBD1. Trimming took 4 bases from V and 7 from J; bases not matched to a gene: 4. There are 13 residues in the CDR3. Germline loops: CDR1 SGHTA, CDR2 FQGTGA. The CDR3 DNA follows: TGTGCCAGCAGCTCGACAGGGGGCCGGGAGCAGTACTTC. Protein: CASSSTGGREQYF.

V is TRBV5-1 and J is TRBJ2-1; 12 positions agree with TRBD2. J lost 3 bases, V lost 3 bases, and 1 base had no gene match. This CDR3 comprises 15 residues. Germline-derived CDR1 and CDR2 are SGHRS and YFSETQ. CDR3 sequence reads: CASSSTSGGYNEQFF. In DNA, the CDR3 is TGCGCCAGCAGCTCGACTAGCGGGGGCTACAATGAGCAGTTCTTC.

This CDR3 reads CASSIRQATSGANVLTF. Written as DNA, the CDR3 is TGTGCCAGTAGTATAAGGCAGGCGACCTCTGGGGCCAACGTCCTGACTTTC. The chain employs TRBV19 and TRBJ2-6; D is unclear. This CDR3 contains 17 residues. Germline-derived CDR1 and CDR2 are LNHDA and SQIVND (reference sequence). Deletions cut 2 bases from V and 0 bases from J, with 11 bases between.

The rearrangement uses TRBV14 and TRBJ1-2; D unclear. The V end lost 1 base, the J end lost 4 bases, and 19 bases lay between the germline ends. The CDR3 is 17 amino acids. Germline V gene lookup returns CDR1 SGHDN and CDR2 FVKESK. Here the CDR3 reads CASSQGRFEFTRYGYTF. CDR3 DNA sequence: TGTGCCAGCAGCCAAGGGAGGTTCGAGTTTACCCGCTATGGCTACACCTTC.

This clone has a single count. This chain connects TRBV11-2 to TRBJ1-6; a weak D match, TRBD1 (6 bases). The CDR3 extends over 16 amino acids. Germline CDR1 is SGHAT and CDR2 is FQNNGV. Deletions cut 1 base from V and 7 bases from J, with 14 bases between. CDR3 loop: CASSLVRGAANSPLHF. In DNA, the CDR3 is TGTGCCAGCAGCTTAGTGCGGGGGGCGGCCAATTCACCCCTCCACTTT.

DNA of the CDR3: TGTGCCAGCAGCCAGGCACAGGGTCCGTACGACACAGATACGCAGTATTTT. Amino acid sequence: CASSQAQGPYDTDTQYF. The chain couples TRBV3-1 (or the pseudogene TRBV3-2) to TRBJ2-3, with D perhaps matching TRBD1 (6 bases). Germline V gene data show CDR1 as LGHDT and CDR2 as YNNKEL (reference sequence). CDR3 size: 17 residues. Trimming pared 3 bases from V and 2 bases from J, leaving 18 bases between.

In its sample, this clone was seen a few times. The chain has TRBV6-2 or TRBV6-3 and TRBJ1-1; D call uncertain. This CDR3 contains 13 residues. Germline CDR1 MNHEY, CDR2 SVGEGT. Deletions cut 2 bases from V and 10 bases from J, with 14 bases between. The CDR3 sequence: CASSYQIRGGAFF. The CDR3 nucleotides read TGTGCCAGCAGTTACCAGATTCGCGGAGGAGCTTTCTTT.

This clone has a count of ten or more. The chain carries TRBV11-3 and TRBJ2-1; TRBD2 matches at 8 bases. V lost 8 bases to trimming and J lost 9 bases; unmatched junction nucleotides: 9. The CDR3 is made up of 13 amino acids. Germline V gene sequence: CDR1 SGHNT, CDR2 YENEEA. The CDR3 loop reads CASSGLAGGEQFF. CDR3 DNA sequence: TGTGCCAGCTCCGGACTAGCAGGAGGTGAGCAGTTCTTC.

J is TRBJ2-2 and V is TRBV7-9; no clear D gene. This CDR3 region has 14 residues. The V gene lost 2 bases and the J gene lost 7 bases, with 11 bases spanning the gap. CDR1 SEHNR and CDR2 FQNEAQ come from the germline V gene (reference sequence). The CDR3 nucleotides are TGTGCCAGCAGCTTAACGGGTTCGGGCGGGGAGCTGTTTTTT. Protein product: CASSLTGSGGELFF.

The V and J genes are TRBV29-1 and TRBJ1-4; TRBD1 aligns across 7 bases. V was pared by 3 bases and J by 7 bases, with 5 bases of the junction left unmatched. CDR3 length: 13 amino acids. Germline CDR1 reads SQVTM; CDR2 reads ANQGSEA. The CDR3 DNA reads TGCAGCGTTGATACAGGGGATGGTGAAAAACTGTTTTTT. Protein product: CSVDTGDGEKLFF.

The gene calls are TRBV28 and TRBJ1-4, with 8 bases lining up with TRBD1. Looked up from germline, CDR1 is MDHEN and CDR2 is SYDVKM. The ends lost 4 bases at V and 5 bases at J; junction bases unmatched: 6. The CDR3 spans 15 residues. The CDR3 bases are TGTGCCAGCAGTTCGGCGGACAGGGACAATGAAAAACTGTTTTTT. Protein: CASSSADRDNEKLFF.